Shown below are 27 T cell receptor beta chains from a single sample sequenced in a study of Ad26.COV2.S vaccination and SARS-CoV-2 variants. Treatment described: about 20 received Ad26.COV2.S at low or high dose, single or two shots; roughly five received placebo; per-sample allocation not given. Each sample was drawn 63 days after the first injection (of vaccine or placebo). Sequenced by immunoSEQ multiplex PCR; TCRdb stores in-frame clones only, minus some. Among some 250,000 clones listed, 70% to 90% were seen once. This specimen consisted of peripheral blood, obtained in a trial of Ad26.COV2.S vaccine versus placebo. The receptors here all came from a person between 18 and 60 years old who received the Ad26.COV2.S COVID-19 vaccine or a placebo.

The chain is built from TRBV10-3 and TRBJ2-7; the D is unclear. Germline CDR1 ENHRY, CDR2 SYGVKD. V was cut by 6 bases and J by 6 bases, with 9 bases left in between. This CDR3 comprises 11 residues. For the CDR3, the DNA is TGTGCCATCAGGGAATTTGGCGAGCAGTACTTC. Protein: CAIREFGEQYF.

In its sample, this clone was seen once. V gene TRBV28 combines with J gene TRBJ1-4, with 9 bases matching TRBD1. This CDR3 region has 14 residues. CDR1 and CDR2 from the germline V gene are MDHEN and SYDVKM. After removal of 8 bases from V and 3 bases from J, the junction contained 4 bases not matched to a gene. CDR3 coding DNA: TGTGCCAGCGCACAGGGGGCGGCTAATGAAAAACTGTTTTTT. Its translation is CASAQGAANEKLFF.

The J gene is TRBJ2-7, the V gene TRBV19; 10 bases are shared with TRBD2. The CDR3 length is 16 residues. Germline CDR1 reads LNHDA; CDR2 reads SQIVND (reference sequence). V trimming: 6 bases; J trimming: 5 bases; junction bases outside the gene matches: 13. CDR3 sequence: CASSPLEREGPNEQYF. CDR3 coding DNA: TGTGCCAGTAGCCCCCTAGAGCGGGAGGGCCCCAACGAGCAGTACTTC. Using reference TRBV19 and TRBJ2-7 for the parts outside the CDR3, the full variable domain is DGGITQSPKYLFRKEGQNVTLSCEQNLNHDAMYWYRQDPGQGLRLIYYSQIVNDFQKGDIAEGYSVSREKKESFPLTVTSAQKNPTAFYLCASSPLEREGPNEQYFGPGTRLTVT.

The rearrangement uses TRBV29-1 and TRBJ1-1; no definite D call. With 0 bases removed from V and 1 base from J, the gap between germline ends came to 18 bases. Germline V gene data show CDR1 as SQVTM and CDR2 as ANQGSEA. The CDR3 is 17 amino acids. The CDR3 coding sequence is TGCAGCGTTGAAGATCAACCCGGGGTGAGTGCGAACACTGAAGCTTTCTTT. Residues: CSVEDQPGVSANTEAFF.

This clone came up many times. The chain links TRBV6-5 to TRBJ1-3; TRBD1 might be the D (5 bases). Germline CDR1 is MNHEY and CDR2 is SVGAGI. The CDR3 is 14 amino acids. V was trimmed by 7 bases and J by 0 bases, leaving 10 bases between them. CDR3 sequence reads: CASISGLSGNTIYF. CDR3 nucleotide sequence: TGTGCCAGCATTTCGGGGCTCTCTGGAAACACCATATATTTT.

J is TRBJ1-6 and V is TRBV28; D is undetermined. The CDR3 runs 13 residues. Germline V gene lookup returns CDR1 MDHEN and CDR2 SYDVKM. Deletions cut 6 bases from V and 9 bases from J, with 12 bases between. The CDR3 DNA reads as TGTGCCAGCAGCCCCGTAGAGGGTTCACCCCTCCACTTT. Translating it yields CASSPVEGSPLHF.

This chain joins TRBV15 and TRBJ2-5; TRBD1 aligns across 10 bases. Germline CDR1 is LNHNV and CDR2 is YYDKDF (reference sequence). The V and J ends lost 2 bases and 5 bases, in that order; junction bases with no gene match: 5. This CDR3 comprises 15 residues. The CDR3: CATSRRQGAGETQYF. In DNA, the CDR3 is TGTGCCACCAGCAGAAGACAGGGGGCAGGGGAGACCCAGTACTTC. Supplemented by reference TRBV15 and TRBJ2-5, the full variable domain reads DAMVIQNPRYQVTQFGKPVTLSCSQTLNHNVMYWYQQKSSQAPKLLFHYYDKDFNNEADTPDNFQSRRPNTSFCFLDIRSPGLGDTAMYLCATSRRQGAGETQYFGPGTRLLVL.

The chain has TRBV5-1 and TRBJ1-1; perhaps TRBD1 as D (5 bases). Germline CDR1 reads SGHRS; CDR2 reads YFSETQ. The CDR3 loop spans 14 amino acids. V gave up 2 bases and J gave up 1 base, with 9 bases separating them. The CDR3 region has the DNA TGCGCCAGCAGCTTCTCGGGGGAGAACACTGAAGCTTTCTTT. It is translated as CASSFSGENTEAFF.

The rearrangement joins TRBV30 to TRBJ1-4, with unresolved D. The germline CDR1 and CDR2 sequences are GTSNPN and SVGIG (reference sequence). The CDR3 is 15 amino acids. V lost 1 base and J lost 8, with 17 bases in between. DNA of the CDR3: TGTGCCTGGAGTGCGGGCCTCCTAAAAGACGAAAAACTGTTTTTT. This translates into CAWSAGLLKDEKLFF.

The CDR3 DNA reads TGTGCCAGCAGCGCCGGAGGCGGGGGTCACTCCTACAATGAGCAGTTCTTC. Translating gives CASSAGGGGHSYNEQFF. The gene calls are TRBV14 and TRBJ2-1, with 7 positions matching TRBD2. Germline loops: CDR1 SGHDN, CDR2 FVKESK. V gave up 5 bases and J gave up 0 bases; unmatched junction bases: 10. This CDR3 comprises 17 residues.

This chain uses TRBV2 with TRBJ2-7, with D unclear. This CDR3 has 13 residues. Germline V CDR1 and CDR2: SNHLY, FYNNEI. With 5 bases removed from V and 1 base from J, the gap between germline ends came to 9 bases. The CDR3 DNA is TGTGCCAGCAGTTCCGCGGAATCCTACGAGCAGTACTTC. Encoded protein: CASSSAESYEQYF.

This chain uses TRBV19 with TRBJ1-1, with 8 bases identical to TRBD1. The CDR3 has 15 amino acids. Germline loops: CDR1 LNHDA, CDR2 SQIVND (reference sequence). Unmatched junction bases numbered 11, after V lost 5 bases and J lost 6 bases. The CDR3 spells CASSPMAGGFPEAFF. The DNA of the CDR3 is TGTGCCAGTAGTCCCATGGCAGGGGGCTTTCCTGAAGCTTTCTTT.

DNA for the CDR3: TGTGCCAGCAGCCGGGGACTAGCGGGTTACAATGAGCAGTTCTTC. It specifies CASSRGLAGYNEQFF. The chain employs TRBV3-1 (or the pseudogene TRBV3-2) and TRBJ2-1; 12 bases are a match to TRBD2. The CDR3 loop spans 15 amino acids. J gave up 4 bases and V 4 bases, and 2 bases lay outside the gene matches. CDR1 is LGHDT, CDR2 YNNKEL, per germline (reference sequence).

The genes are TRBV7-6 and TRBJ1-1; D uncertain. The CDR3 is made up of 14 amino acids. Per germline, CDR1 SGHVS and CDR2 FNYEAQ. Trimming removed 5 bases from V and 0 bases from J, with 10 bases in between. CDR3 protein: CASSHSAMNTEAFF. The CDR3, as DNA: TGTGCCAGCAGCCATTCGGCAATGAACACTGAAGCTTTCTTT.

The V gene is TRBV15, the J gene TRBJ2-3; D might be TRBD1 (5 bases). This CDR3 spans 15 amino acids. Germline CDR1 LNHNV, CDR2 YYDKDF (reference sequence). The V and J ends lost 2 bases and 1 base respectively, with 10 bases between them. CDR3 bases: TGTGCCACCAGCAGAAGGGGTCTTGGCACAGATACGCAGTATTTT. This gives the protein CATSRRGLGTDTQYF. Full variable domain (rest looked up from reference TRBV15 and TRBJ2-3): DAMVIQNPRYQVTQFGKPVTLSCSQTLNHNVMYWYQQKSSQAPKLLFHYYDKDFNNEADTPDNFQSRRPNTSFCFLDIRSPGLGDTAMYLCATSRRGLGTDTQYFGPGTRLTVL.

The chain uses TRBV7-9 and TRBJ2-1, with D possibly TRBD2 on 6 matching bases. Germline lookup yields CDR1 SEHNR and CDR2 FQNEAQ (reference sequence). The CDR3 runs 12 residues. The germline V and J ends were trimmed by 5 bases and 6 bases, with 8 bases remaining between them. CDR3 DNA: TGTGCCAGCAGCCCGACTAGCAATGAGCAGTTCTTC. This sequence encodes CASSPTSNEQFF.

The chain links TRBV28 to TRBJ1-2; 8 bases align to TRBD1. With 6 bases clipped from V and 2 bases from J, the junction kept 17 bases outside the gene matches. Looked up from germline, CDR1 is MDHEN and CDR2 is SYDVKM. This CDR3 has 18 amino acids. CDR3 in amino acids: CASRHRARGLNANYGYTF. CDR3 coding DNA: TGTGCCAGCAGACACCGCGCCAGGGGGCTCAACGCGAACTATGGCTACACCTTC.

The chain employs TRBV6-5 and TRBJ2-2; D is perhaps TRBD2 (6 bases). This CDR3 comprises 14 residues. Trimming took off 10 bases at V and 4 bases at J, with 16 bases between the two ends. Germline V CDR1 and CDR2: MNHEY, SVGAGI. CDR3 bases: TGTGCCACCCGGAGGGACGTAATCACCGGGGAGCTGTTTTTT. This codes for CATRRDVITGELFF.

The chain employs TRBV6-5 and TRBJ2-2; D call uncertain. The germline V gene encodes CDR1 MNHEY and CDR2 SVGAGI. V lost 4 bases and J lost 4, with 13 bases in between. This CDR3 is 15 amino acids long. DNA of the CDR3: TGTGCCAGCAGTTTAGATGTGGGCGGCACCGGGGAGCTGTTTTTT. This translates into CASSLDVGGTGELFF.

The J gene is TRBJ2-3, the V gene TRBV5-1; 8 bases fit TRBD2. Germline assignment: CDR1 SGHRS and CDR2 YFSETQ. This CDR3 is built from 16 residues. After removal of 2 bases from V and 0 bases from J, the junction contained 5 bases not matched to a gene. This CDR3 is CASSLRSGGSTDTQYF. Written as DNA, the CDR3 is TGCGCCAGCAGCTTAAGGTCGGGGGGGAGCACAGATACGCAGTATTTT. Filled out from reference TRBV5-1 and TRBJ2-3, the complete variable domain reads KAGVTQTPRYLIKTRGQQVTLSCSPISGHRSVSWYQQTPGQGLQFLFEYFSETQRNKGNFPGRFSGRQFSNSRSEMNVSTLELGDSALYLCASSLRSGGSTDTQYFGPGTRLTVL.

This chain uses TRBV10-3 with TRBJ1-5; D perhaps matches TRBD1 (6 bases). V was shortened by 0 bases and J by 2 bases, with 14 bases between the two germline ends. Germline V lookup: CDR1 ENHRY, CDR2 SYGVKD. The CDR3 is 17 residues long. CDR3 nucleotides: TGTGCCATCAGTGAGTCGACCCCAGGGGCGCGCAATCAGCCCCAGCATTTT. Translation gives CAISESTPGARNQPQHF.

The rearrangement uses TRBV5-1 and TRBJ1-1, with TRBD1 matching over 7 bases. The CDR3 has 14 residues. The V gene's germline CDR1 is SGHRS and CDR2 YFSETQ. V lost 0 bases to trimming and J lost 4 bases; unmatched junction nucleotides: 3. The CDR3 bases are TGCGCCAGCAGCTTGGGGTCAGGGGGCACTGAAGCTTTCTTT. Residues: CASSLGSGGTEAFF.

V usage is TRBV14 and J usage is TRBJ2-1; D unresolved. Trimming shortened V by 4 bases and J by 9 bases, and 7 bases separated the two germline ends. The CDR3 spans 11 residues. Germline CDR1 SGHDN, CDR2 FVKESK. CDR3 loop: CASSRVGEQFF. In DNA form, the CDR3 reads TGTGCCAGCAGCCGAGTGGGTGAGCAGTTCTTC.

The CDR3 DNA sequence: TGTGCCAGCAGCTTAGGGGACAGAGTAAGCCAGCCCCAGCATTTT. Amino acids: CASSLGDRVSQPQHF. V gene TRBV7-2 combines with J gene TRBJ1-5; 7 bases match TRBD1. Germline values: CDR1 SGHTA, CDR2 FQGNSA. The CDR3 runs to 15 residues. V lost 1 base, J lost 7 bases, and 7 bases stayed unmatched.

The J gene is TRBJ2-7, the V gene TRBV14; D may be TRBD1 or TRBD2 (5 bases each). V lost 11 bases and J 1 base, leaving 15 bases between the germline ends. CDR1 and CDR2 from the germline V gene are SGHDN and FVKESK. This CDR3 contains 13 residues. CDR3 residues: CAVRTEGSYEQYF. CDR3 bases: TGTGCCGTACGGACTGAGGGGTCCTACGAGCAGTACTTC.

The chain combines TRBV5-1 with TRBJ2-3, with 7 bases matching TRBD2. Trimming at V came to 5 bases and at J to 0 bases, leaving 15 bases not matched to a gene. The CDR3 sequence is 18 residues long. In germline, CDR1 is SGHRS, CDR2 YFSETQ. In DNA, the CDR3 is TGCGCCAGCAGAAACCGGGGTTTTAGCGGGTCTAGCACAGATACGCAGTATTTT. The encoded protein is CASRNRGFSGSSTDTQYF.

V and J are TRBV3-1 (or the pseudogene TRBV3-2) and TRBJ1-1; 7 bases align to TRBD1. This CDR3 contains 16 residues. V shed 5 bases and J 0 bases; nucleotides not matched to a gene: 9. CDR1 is LGHDT and CDR2 is YNNKEL in the germline V gene (reference sequence). The CDR3 here is CASSLRTGLMNTEAFF. DNA of the CDR3: TGTGCCAGCAGCTTACGGACAGGACTAATGAACACTGAAGCTTTCTTT.